The T cell receptor beta chain under discussion was sequenced for a study of molecular identifiers for immune sequencing clone quantification. Across the whole study: RNA, taken in replicates from about 21,000 or 97,000 naive CD8 cells, was split five ways, with four sequenced.

One entry per CDR3 protein results from TCRdb running MiXCR on the PCR reads. The sample contains 80,000 to 95,000 distinct CDR3 sequences, under 20% of which appear only once. This clonotype was observed at least ten times. The CDR3 has 17 amino acids. Germline V gene lookup returns CDR1 SNHLY and CDR2 FYNNEI. V lost 4 bases, J lost 1 base, and 9 bases stayed unmatched. The sequencing sample was made of naive CD8+ T cells from blood, with Jurkat cell RNA spiked in. Subset meaning: FACS-sorted CD8+CD4-CCR7+CD45RA+ naive T cells. V and J are TRBV2 and TRBJ2-2, with TRBD1 matching 7 bases. This TCR was recovered from a human donor in good health. Some libraries in this study had Jurkat cell RNA spiked in. The CDR3 DNA follows: TGTGCCAGCAGTGTCCACCGGGACAGCCAGAACACCGGGGAGCTGTTTTTT. It yields the protein CASSVHRDSQNTGELFF.